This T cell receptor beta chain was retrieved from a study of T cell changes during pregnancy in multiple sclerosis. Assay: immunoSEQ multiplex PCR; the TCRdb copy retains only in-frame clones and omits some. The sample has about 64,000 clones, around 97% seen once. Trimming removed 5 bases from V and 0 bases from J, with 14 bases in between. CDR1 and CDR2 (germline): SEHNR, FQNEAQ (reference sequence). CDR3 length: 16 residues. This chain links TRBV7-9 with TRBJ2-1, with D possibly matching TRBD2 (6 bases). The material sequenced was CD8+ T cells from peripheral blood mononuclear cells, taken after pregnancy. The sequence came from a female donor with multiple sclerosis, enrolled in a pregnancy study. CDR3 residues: CASSPAGGSSYNEQFF. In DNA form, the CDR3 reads TGTGCCAGCAGCCCGGCTGGGGGGAGCTCCTACAATGAGCAGTTCTTC.